This T cell receptor (beta chain) appears in the sequencing data of a study of cytotoxic CD8 clonotypes in ibrutinib-treated CLL. Background on the study: In all, 10 to 11 patients were relapsed/refractory, some 14 were treatment-naive and roughly 18 were IGHV unmutated. The response samples were taken once patients had been treated for a median of roughly 12 months, range 6 to 36.

For this clone: Its antigen is not identified.

General study points: At progression, clonality fell back toward baseline after rising at ibrutinib response.

The assay was immunoSEQ multiplex PCR, and TCRdb's table has in-frame clones only and misses some. The sample yields about 19,000 clones, roughly 80% seen once. TCR beta library input comprised around 2.1 micrograms of genomic DNA from cryopreserved PBMCs. V was clipped by 1 base and J by 8 bases; unmatched bases: 24. The CDR3 is 21 residues long. CDR1 is LGHNA, CDR2 YSLEER, per germline. V is TRBV4-3 and J is TRBJ1-2; TRBD1 agrees at 11 bases. The TCR was taken from a human donor with chronic lymphocytic leukemia. The sequenced sample was PBMCs, obtained before ibrutinib treatment. Here the CDR3 reads CASSQVYHRGGTGGFEWGYTF. The CDR3 DNA reads TGCGCCAGCAGCCAAGTTTACCACCGAGGAGGGACAGGGGGTTTTGAGTGGGGCTACACCTTC.